The 10 T cell receptor beta chains below come from one sample, sequenced in a study of shared clonotypes between healthy human individuals. Libraries were prepared by immunoSEQ multiplex PCR; TCRdb keeps only in-frame clonotypes and omits some of them. The sample has around 1.4 million clones; approximately 98.5% are singletons. The sample taken for sequencing was naive CD4+ T cells sorted from blood. Indicated subset: CD45RA+ positively selected. These receptors all come from a man younger than 45 in good health.

J is TRBJ2-1 and V is TRBV12-5; 11 positions match TRBD2. The CDR3 is 18 amino acids. With V trimmed by 5 bases and J by 1 base, 10 bases remained unmatched. Germline V gene data show CDR1 as LGHNT and CDR2 as FRNRAP. DNA for the CDR3: TGTGCTAGTGGTCTAAGACTAGCGGGAACCACTTCCTACAATGAGCAGTTCTTC. Translated: CASGLRLAGTTSYNEQFF.

The chain carries TRBV28 and TRBJ1-2; TRBD1 is a possible D gene (5 bases). Germline values: CDR1 MDHEN, CDR2 SYDVKM. The V and J ends lost 5 bases and 4 bases respectively, with 8 bases between them. The CDR3 totals 12 residues. CDR3 in amino acids: CASSPDIYGYTF. CDR3 DNA sequence: TGTGCCAGCAGTCCGGACATCTATGGCTACACCTTC.

V is TRBV29-1 and J is TRBJ1-2, with 10 bases lining up with TRBD1. The CDR3 sequence is 13 residues long. The junction had 4 bases not matched to a gene; V was cut back by 7 bases and J by 2 bases. Germline V gene data show CDR1 as SQVTM and CDR2 as ANQGSEA. The CDR3 is CSAGTGANYGYTF. For the CDR3, the DNA is TGCAGCGCTGGGACAGGGGCGAACTATGGCTACACCTTC.

This chain uses TRBV5-3 with TRBJ2-7; 11 nucleotides agree with TRBD2. TRBV5-3 is annotated as an ORF whose role is uncertain. CDR3 length equals 19 residues. V trimming: 0 bases; J trimming: 5 bases; junction bases outside the gene matches: 16. The CDR3 DNA reads TGTGCCAGAAGCTTGGCCGAACGTCGTACTAGCGGGAGTCGTCACGAGCAGTACTTC. Residues: CARSLAERRTSGSRHEQYF.

As regards this clone: This specimen includes other DNA sequences encoding the same CDR3. V is TRBV11-3 and J is TRBJ2-2, with D maybe TRBD1 (5 bases). Trimming took 4 bases from V and 4 from J, leaving 7 bases between them. CDR3 length: 13 amino acids. Germline values: CDR1 SGHNT, CDR2 YENEEA. The CDR3 loop is CASSSRATGELFF. CDR3 coding DNA: TGTGCCAGCAGCTCCAGGGCCACCGGGGAGCTGTTTTTT.

This chain joins TRBV27 and TRBJ2-1; D may be TRBD1 (6 bases). V lost 6 bases and J lost 5, with 14 bases in between. The germline V gene has CDR1 MNHEY and CDR2 SMNVEV (reference sequence). The CDR3 loop spans 14 amino acids. The CDR3 here is CASSSQGTNNEQFF. The DNA of the CDR3 is TGTGCCAGCAGCTCTCAGGGGACGAACAATGAGCAGTTCTTC.

This chain links TRBV28 with TRBJ1-2; perhaps TRBD1 as D (5 bases). Trimming cost V 7 bases and J 7 bases, with 19 bases left between them. CDR3 length: 14 amino acids. CDR1 MDHEN and CDR2 SYDVKM come from the germline V gene. For the CDR3, the DNA is TGTGCCAGCACAGCGCCTGGGGGACTGGGTGGCTACACCTTC. Translated: CASTAPGGLGGYTF.

The V call is TRBV29-1, the J call TRBJ2-3, with D possibly being TRBD1 (6 bases). CDR3 length equals 15 residues. Trimming shortened V by 3 bases and J by 0 bases, and 13 bases separated the two germline ends. CDR1 SQVTM and CDR2 ANQGSEA come from the germline V gene. CDR3 amino acids: CSVDPRTVSTDTQYF. The DNA for the CDR3 is TGCAGCGTTGACCCCCGGACAGTCAGCACAGATACGCAGTATTTT.

Note on this clone: This sample includes further DNA sequences coding for the same CDR3. The chain joins TRBV7-2 to TRBJ1-1; D ambiguous. The CDR3 covers 14 residues. Germline V lookup: CDR1 SGHTA, CDR2 FQGNSA. The germline V and J ends were trimmed by 1 base and 2 bases, with 8 bases remaining between them. The CDR3 DNA reads as TGTGCCAGCAGCTTAGGGGCAGCTAACACTGAAGCTTTCTTT. Translated, it gives CASSLGAANTEAFF.

J is TRBJ1-1 and V is TRBV6-1; D is uncertain. CDR3 length: 12 amino acids. Looked up from germline, CDR1 is MNHNS and CDR2 is SASEGT. Trimming removed 7 bases from V and 9 bases from J, with 15 bases in between. This CDR3 reads CASTFLRAQAFF. As DNA, the CDR3 is TGTGCCAGCACTTTTCTACGGGCTCAAGCTTTCTTT.